This T cell receptor beta chain was recorded in a study of T cells in Graves' hyperthyroidism and ophthalmopathy. With regard to this clonotype: This may arise from a read error, as a much more abundant clone is one base away.

Amplified TCR beta CDR3 regions came from RNA transcripts. A set of HTBI primers served as the primers for a first-round RT-PCR of the TCR CDR3. A single record per CDR3 protein comes from TCRdb applying MiXCR to the multiplex PCR reads. The sample holds around 400,000 distinct CDR3 sequences, around 13% seen once. No ophthalmopathy progression within 18 months constituted stable Graves' hyperthyroidism. Trimming removed 5 bases from V and 11 bases from J; junction bases left unmatched: 10. Germline lookup yields CDR1 MNHEY and CDR2 SMNVEV (reference sequence). CDR3 length: 15 amino acids. The rearrangement uses TRBV27 and TRBJ1-6; 9 nucleotides agree with TRBD1. The material sequenced was blood. The clonotype was recovered from a woman aged 18-30 years with Graves' hyperthyroidism. The CDR3 DNA reads as TGTGCCAGCAGTAGCACCGGGACAGGGAGGGCACCCCTCCACTTT. Its translation is CASSSTGTGRAPLHF.